Described below is a single TCR beta chain sequence and its context. Trimming stripped 3 bases from V and 1 base from J, with 13 bases between. The CDR3 has 15 residues. Germline V gene sequence: CDR1 SGHRS, CDR2 YFSETQ. TCRdb keeps only in-frame clones here, not all; method: immunoSEQ multiplex PCR. The profile shows 550,000 to 800,000 clones, 90% of them singletons. This specimen belongs to a study of shared clonotypes between healthy human individuals. The rearrangement uses TRBV5-1 and TRBJ1-1; D may be TRBD1 (5 bases). The receptor comes from a man between 18 and 29 years old in good health. Some clones in this sample may be carry-over from other donors' samples. Sequencing was carried out using memory CD8+ T cells from PBMCs. The subset was: CD45RO+ cells pooled with CCR7-negative TemRA cells. The CDR3 DNA sequence: TGCGCCAGCAGCTCGACTTACACAGGGAACACTGAAGCTTTCTTT. Protein product: CASSSTYTGNTEAFF.